This is a list of T cell receptor beta chains from one sample in a study of neurological immune-mediated disorders. TCRdb called the 5' RACE reads again in MiXCR, with one record for every CDR3 protein. The sample consists of tens of thousands of distinct CDR3 sequences, roughly 3.5% of them appearing once. Sequenced input: PBMCs. These receptors were taken from a woman aged 45-65 years with multiple sclerosis. CDR3s include the opening cysteine and the closing phenylalanine or tryptophan. The D gene is left open where the match is weak. Size is stated for part of the rows, as once, few or many counts, or as a class when the clone is expanded.

CDR3: CASTRGPLQETQYF; DNA: TGTGCCAGCACGAGGGGACCACTCCAAGAGACCCAGTACTTC; V: TRBV6-6; D: -; J: TRBJ2-5; length: 14; size: many
CDR3: CSARTGGDRNQPQHF; DNA: TGCAGTGCCAGGACAGGGGGGGACCGCAATCAGCCCCAGCATTTT; V: TRBV20-1; D: TRBD1; J: TRBJ1-5; length: 15; size: many
CDR3: CASSHLDRSPDTQYF; DNA: TGCGCCAGCAGCCACTTGGACAGAAGCCCAGATACGCAGTATTTT; V: TRBV4-1; D: -; J: TRBJ2-3; length: 15; size: many
CDR3: CASTPPGGSPLHF; DNA: TGTGCCAGCACCCCTCCCGGGGGTTCACCCCTCCACTTT; V: TRBV19; D: -; J: TRBJ1-6; length: 13; size: few
CDR3: CATSEPKAGALNEQFF; DNA: TGTGCCACCAGTGAACCCAAAGCGGGGGCCTTGAATGAGCAGTTCTTC; V: TRBV24-1; D: TRBD2; J: TRBJ2-1; length: 16; size: many
CDR3: CASRSLYSGTAVQPQHF; DNA: TGTGCCAGCAGATCGTTATATTCCGGGACAGCGGTCCAGCCCCAGCATTTT; V: TRBV6-5; D: TRBD1; J: TRBJ1-5; length: 17; size: many
CDR3: CASSPGIPYEQYF; DNA: TGCGCCAGCAGCCCAGGGATTCCCTACGAGCAGTACTTC; V: TRBV5-1; D: -; J: TRBJ2-7; length: 13; size: many
CDR3: CASSLNSKNIQYF; DNA: TGTGCCAGCAGTTTAAATTCCAAAAACATTCAGTACTTC; V: TRBV27; D: -; J: TRBJ2-4; length: 13; size: many
CDR3: CASSPDPADSGANVLTF; DNA: TGCGCCAGCAGCCCCGATCCGGCGGACTCTGGGGCCAACGTCCTGACTTTC; V: TRBV5-1; D: -; J: TRBJ2-6; length: 17; size: many
CDR3: CASSLVLGEQYF; DNA: TGTGCCAGCAGCTTAGTTTTGGGCGAGCAGTACTTC; V: TRBV7-2; D: -; J: TRBJ2-7; length: 12; size: many
CDR3: CSARVTGGHLSGANVLTF; DNA: TGCAGTGCTAGAGTGACAGGGGGCCATCTCTCTGGGGCCAACGTCCTGACTTTC; V: TRBV20-1; D: TRBD1; J: TRBJ2-6; length: 18; size: many
CDR3: CASSEGPWDRGSGANVLTF; DNA: TGTGCCAGCAGTGAGGGACCCTGGGATCGGGGGTCTGGGGCCAACGTCCTGACTTTC; V: TRBV25-1; D: -; J: TRBJ2-6; length: 19; size: many
CDR3: CASSPQGAPVEQYF; DNA: TGTGCCAGCAGCCCACAGGGGGCGCCGGTCGAGCAGTACTTC; V: TRBV7-2; D: TRBD1; J: TRBJ2-7; length: 14; size: many
CDR3: CAISGSTSTGELFF; DNA: TGTGCCATCAGTGGGTCTACCTCCACCGGGGAGCTGTTTTTT; V: TRBV10-3; D: -; J: TRBJ2-2; length: 14; size: many
CDR3: CDSSTPEETQYF; DNA: TGTGACAGCAGCACGCCCGAAGAGACCCAGTACTTC; V: TRBV7-9; D: -; J: TRBJ2-5; length: 12; size: -
CDR3: CSVVRGPLRETQYF; DNA: TGCAGCGTTGTCCGGGGGCCTTTGCGAGAGACCCAGTACTTC; V: TRBV29-1; D: -; J: TRBJ2-5; length: 14; size: many
CDR3: CASSYGLERYEQYF; DNA: TGTGCCAGCAGCTACGGACTAGAGAGATACGAGCAGTACTTC; V: TRBV7-2; D: TRBD2; J: TRBJ2-7; length: 14; size: many
CDR3: CASSLGGTKNTEAFF; DNA: TGCGCCAGCAGCTTGGGGGGGACTAAGAACACTGAAGCTTTCTTT; V: TRBV5-1; D: -; J: TRBJ1-1; length: 15; size: many
CDR3: CASCHGTAAFF; DNA: TGTGCCAGCTGCCACGGGACAGCAGCTTTCTTT; V: TRBV21-1; D: -; J: TRBJ1-1; length: 11; size: many
CDR3: CASSLGVQQPQHF; DNA: TGTGCCAGCAGCTTGGGGGTGCAGCAGCCCCAGCATTTT; V: TRBV5-6; D: -; J: TRBJ1-5; length: 13; size: many
CDR3: CASSRVRIQETQYF; DNA: TGTGCCAGCAGTCGGGTGCGGATACAAGAGACCCAGTACTTC; V: TRBV25-1; D: -; J: TRBJ2-5; length: 14; size: many
CDR3: CSSGFVRSLPQASNQPQHF; DNA: TGTTCTAGTGGTTTTGTAAGGTCGCTCCCCCAGGCGAGCAATCAGCCCCAGCATTTT; V: TRBV12-5; D: -; J: TRBJ1-5; length: 19; size: -
CDR3: CAISEFGSRETQYF; DNA: TGTGCCATCAGTGAGTTCGGCTCGAGGGAGACCCAGTACTTC; V: TRBV10-3; D: -; J: TRBJ2-5; length: 14; size: many
CDR3: CASSPPEGVRQETQYF; DNA: TGTGCCAGCAGTCCCCCCGAGGGGGTGCGGCAAGAGACCCAGTACTTC; V: TRBV7-8; D: -; J: TRBJ2-5; length: 16; size: many
CDR3: CASSSHPGGTVGLEQYF; DNA: TGCGCCAGCAGCTCCCATCCAGGGGGGACAGTAGGACTCGAGCAGTACTTC; V: TRBV4-3; D: -; J: TRBJ2-7; length: 17; size: many
CDR3: CAIKGQATENYGYTF; DNA: TGTGCCATCAAAGGCCAGGCAACAGAGAACTATGGCTACACCTTC; V: TRBV10-3; D: -; J: TRBJ1-2; length: 15; size: many
CDR3: CSAKRGEFYEQFF; DNA: TGCAGTGCAAAGCGGGGGGAGTTTTATGAGCAGTTCTTC; V: TRBV20-1; D: TRBD2; J: TRBJ2-1; length: 13; size: many
CDR3: CSARPRDRTDYEQYF; DNA: TGCAGTGCGCGCCCGCGGGACAGAACAGACTACGAGCAGTACTTC; V: TRBV20-1; D: -; J: TRBJ2-7; length: 15; size: -
CDR3: CASRTGFEQYF; DNA: TGTGCCAGCAGGACAGGTTTCGAGCAGTACTTC; V: TRBV28; D: -; J: TRBJ2-7; length: 11; size: many
CDR3: CASSQDGRTGPSKHEKLFF; DNA: TGCGCCAGCAGCCAAGATGGGCGGACAGGACCCTCCAAGCATGAAAAACTGTTTTTT; V: TRBV4-3; D: TRBD1; J: TRBJ1-4; length: 19; size: few
CDR3: CASSRLGQPSNTGELFF; DNA: TGTGCCAGCTCACGCTTGGGACAGCCGTCGAACACCGGGGAGCTGTTTTTT; V: TRBV18; D: TRBD1; J: TRBJ2-2; length: 17; size: many
CDR3: CSATPTTGNEQFF; DNA: TGCAGTGCTACCCCAACGACAGGGAATGAGCAGTTCTTC; V: TRBV20-1; D: TRBD1; J: TRBJ2-1; length: 13; size: many
CDR3: CSATGREAFF; DNA: TGCAGTGCTACAGGGAGGGAAGCTTTCTTT; V: TRBV20-1; D: -; J: TRBJ1-1; length: 10; size: many
CDR3: CASSTEDRVNQPQHF; DNA: TGTGCCAGCAGCACCGAGGACAGGGTCAATCAGCCCCAGCATTTT; V: TRBV21-1; D: -; J: TRBJ1-5; length: 15; size: many
CDR3: CASSLMTHTDTQYF; DNA: TGTGCCAGCAGTTTAATGACTCACACAGATACGCAGTATTTT; V: TRBV12-3/TRBV12-4; D: -; J: TRBJ2-3; length: 14; size: many
CDR3: CATSLGTTTNEKLFF; DNA: TGTGCCACCAGCCTTGGGACAACAACTAATGAAAAACTGTTTTTT; V: TRBV15; D: -; J: TRBJ1-4; length: 15; size: many
CDR3: CASHETGGLRSEQYF; DNA: TGTGCCAGCCATGAAACCGGGGGTCTTCGTTCGGAGCAGTACTTC; V: TRBV6-2/TRBV6-3; D: -; J: TRBJ2-7; length: 15; size: many
CDR3: CASSPDLTRNTEAFF; DNA: TGTGCCAGCAGCCCTGACTTGACAAGGAACACTGAAGCTTTCTTT; V: TRBV9; D: -; J: TRBJ1-1; length: 15; size: many
CDR3: CASSFGPGQQETQYF; DNA: TGTGCCAGCAGTTTCGGACCGGGACAGCAAGAGACCCAGTACTTC; V: TRBV6-5; D: TRBD1; J: TRBJ2-5; length: 15; size: many
CDR3: CASSQDGNTEAFF; DNA: TGTGCCAGCAGCCAGGACGGGAACACTGAAGCTTTCTTT; V: TRBV7-3; D: -; J: TRBJ1-1; length: 13; size: many
CDR3: CASSQGQVGHEQFF; DNA: TGCGCCAGCAGCCAGGGACAGGTTGGACATGAGCAGTTCTTC; V: TRBV5-1; D: TRBD1; J: TRBJ2-1; length: 14; size: many
CDR3: CASSLYRANYGYTF; DNA: TGTGCCAGCAGTTTATACAGGGCTAACTATGGCTACACCTTC; V: TRBV12-3/TRBV12-4; D: -; J: TRBJ1-2; length: 14; size: many
CDR3: CASSLLGQGANEQYF; DNA: TGTGCCAGCAGTTTACTTGGACAGGGGGCTAACGAGCAGTACTTC; V: TRBV12-3/TRBV12-4; D: TRBD1; J: TRBJ2-7; length: 15; size: many
CDR3: CASSLRPGGLSTDTQYF; DNA: TGTGCCAGCAGCTTGAGACCGGGCGGGCTTAGCACAGATACGCAGTATTTT; V: TRBV7-6; D: -; J: TRBJ2-3; length: 17; size: many
CDR3: CSARDIRVEGYGYTF; DNA: TGCAGTGCTAGAGATATAAGGGTTGAGGGCTATGGCTACACCTTC; V: TRBV20-1; D: -; J: TRBJ1-2; length: 15; size: -
CDR3: CASSHPAPGLAGATPRYNEQFF; DNA: TGTGCCAGCAGCCACCCCGCTCCGGGACTAGCGGGAGCCACCCCTCGGTACAATGAGCAGTTCTTC; V: TRBV4-2; D: TRBD2; J: TRBJ2-1; length: 22; size: many
CDR3: CASSSPTSKQFF; DNA: TGTGCCAGCAGTTCCCCGACGAGTAAGCAGTTCTTC; V: TRBV6-6; D: -; J: TRBJ2-1; length: 12; size: many
CDR3: CSALTPNYGYTF; DNA: TGCAGCGCTCTGACACCTAACTATGGCTACACCTTC; V: TRBV29-1; D: -; J: TRBJ1-2; length: 12; size: many
CDR3: CASSYTQGFADTQYF; DNA: TGTGCCAGCAGCTACACACAGGGTTTCGCAGATACGCAGTATTTT; V: TRBV11-1; D: -; J: TRBJ2-3; length: 15; size: many
CDR3: CSARHRRDRATNSPLHF; DNA: TGCAGTGCTAGACACCGCCGGGACAGGGCTACAAATTCACCCCTCCACTTT; V: TRBV20-1; D: TRBD1; J: TRBJ1-6; length: 17; size: many
CDR3: CASSLFQGPRNEQYF; DNA: TGTGCCAGCAGCTTATTTCAGGGACCCCGGAACGAGCAGTACTTC; V: TRBV7-2; D: -; J: TRBJ2-7; length: 15; size: many
CDR3: CASSINRNTEAFF; DNA: TGTGCCAGTAGTATAAACAGGAACACTGAAGCTTTCTTT; V: TRBV19; D: -; J: TRBJ1-1; length: 13; size: many
CDR3: CASSLALGGPGANVLTF; DNA: TGTGCCAGCAGCTTAGCGTTGGGGGGGCCTGGGGCCAACGTCCTGACTTTC; V: TRBV7-9; D: -; J: TRBJ2-6; length: 17; size: many
CDR3: CASSQNGGQPQHF; DNA: TGCGCCAGCAGCCAAAACGGTGGTCAGCCCCAGCATTTT; V: TRBV4-3; D: -; J: TRBJ1-5; length: 13; size: many
CDR3: CASSIDRGGEQFF; DNA: TGCGCCAGCAGCATTGACAGGGGGGGTGAGCAGTTCTTC; V: TRBV5-1; D: TRBD1; J: TRBJ2-1; length: 13; size: many
CDR3: CASSTGHYEQYF; DNA: TGTGCCAGCAGCACCGGCCACTACGAGCAGTACTTC; V: TRBV6-5; D: -; J: TRBJ2-7; length: 12; size: -
CDR3: CATSSTLGGTDTQYF; DNA: TGTGCCACCAGCAGCACCCTTGGGGGTACAGATACGCAGTATTTT; V: TRBV15; D: -; J: TRBJ2-3; length: 15; size: many
CDR3: CASSFVAGTGTGNTIYF; DNA: TGTGCCAGCAGCTTTGTCGCCGGGACAGGGACTGGAAACACCATATATTTT; V: TRBV5-5; D: TRBD1; J: TRBJ1-3; length: 17; size: many